The following is a T cell receptor (beta chain) sequence with its context. As yet, its antigen is unknown. This specimen comes from a study of shared clonotypes between healthy human individuals. Study results and caveats: It was the few donors that limited the genetic and exposure-history diversity represented. Collection of samples was limited to blood; tissue repertoires likely differ.

This CDR3 contains 15 residues. Losses at the gene ends were 0 bases for V and 10 bases for J; bases not matched to a gene: 7. Germline values: CDR1 MNHEY, CDR2 SVGAGI. Sorted-subset replicate PCRs used 200 ng DNA, some 33,000 T cell genomes. Only in-frame clones appear in the TCRdb table, and some are missing; sequencing was by immunoSEQ multiplex PCR. The sample contains more than 2 million clones, roughly 96% of which appear only once. Nashville, Tennessee was home to all donors, who were Caucasian adults. The chain recombines TRBV6-5 with TRBJ1-3, with 9 bases that match TRBD1. Sequencing input: naive CD4+ T cells sorted from blood. Subset given: CD45RA+ positively selected. This sequence originates from a man aged 18 to 30 in good health. CDR3 sequence: CASSYSGTGSGTIYF. The CDR3 bases are TGTGCCAGCAGTTACTCCGGGACAGGGAGTGGTACCATATATTTT.